Sequencing of this T cell receptor (beta chain) was carried out in a study of T cells in Graves' hyperthyroidism and ophthalmopathy. Hyperthyroidism had been newly diagnosed in patients aged 18 to 65, and its duration was under 2 months. TCR beta CDR3 regions were amplified from RNA transcripts. The study used the HTBI primer set for a first-round RT-PCR of the TCR CDR3. TCRdb re-called the multiplex PCR reads with MiXCR, one entry per CDR3 protein. The table has fewer than 350,000 distinct CDR3 sequences, roughly an eighth seen once. CDR3 length: 13 residues. With 0 bases removed from V and 8 bases from J, the gap between germline ends came to 7 bases. CDR1 LNHNV and CDR2 YYDKDF come from the germline V gene (reference sequence).

Material for sequencing was blood. This sequence joins TRBV15 and TRBJ1-4, with unresolved D. This TCR derives from a woman aged 35 to 49 with Graves' hyperthyroidism. This CDR3 is CATSRDLEEKLFF. The DNA of the CDR3 is TGTGCCACCAGCAGAGATCTAGAAGAAAAACTGTTTTTT.